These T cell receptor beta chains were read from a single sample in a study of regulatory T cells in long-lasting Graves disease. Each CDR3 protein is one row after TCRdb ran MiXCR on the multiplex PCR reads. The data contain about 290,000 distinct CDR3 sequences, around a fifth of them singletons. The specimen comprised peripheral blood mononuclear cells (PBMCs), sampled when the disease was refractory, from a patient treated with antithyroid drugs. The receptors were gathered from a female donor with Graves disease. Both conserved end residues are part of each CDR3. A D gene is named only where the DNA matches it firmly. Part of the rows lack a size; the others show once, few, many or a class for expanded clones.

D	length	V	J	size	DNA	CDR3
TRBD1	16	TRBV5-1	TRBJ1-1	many	TGCGCCAGCAGCGACGGACGAGCAGGGGGGTGGACTGAAGCTTTCTTT	CASSDGRAGGWTEAFF
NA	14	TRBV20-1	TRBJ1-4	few	TGCAGTGCTAACAGAGCTGCAACTAATGAAAAACTGTTTTTT	CSANRAATNEKLFF
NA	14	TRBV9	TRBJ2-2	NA	TGTGCCAGCAGCGCCGGGACCCACACCGGGGAGCTGTTTTTT	CASSAGTHTGELFF
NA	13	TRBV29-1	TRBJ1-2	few	TGCAGCGTTGATAGGGTTTCAATCGGTGGCTACACCTTC	CSVDRVSIGGYTF
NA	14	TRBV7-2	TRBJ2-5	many	TGTGCCAGCAGCTTAATCTTCCCCGAAGAGACCCAGTACTTC	CASSLIFPEETQYF
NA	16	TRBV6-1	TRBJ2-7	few	TGTGCCAGCAGTAAGACCGGTCTAGGGGGCTCCTACGAGCAGTACTTC	CASSKTGLGGSYEQYF
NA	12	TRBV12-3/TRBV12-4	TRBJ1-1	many	TGTGCCAGCAGTCAGAACTGGGCTGAAGCTTTCTTT	CASSQNWAEAFF
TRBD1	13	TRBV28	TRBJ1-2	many	TGTGCCAGCAGTCAGCAGGGGGTCTATGGCTACACCTTC	CASSQQGVYGYTF
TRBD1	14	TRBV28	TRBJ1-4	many	TGTGCCAGCAGTTGGGGACAGTCTAATGAAAAACTGTTTTTT	CASSWGQSNEKLFF
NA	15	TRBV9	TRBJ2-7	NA	TGTGCCAGCAGTGGGGGAGCAAACAGGGCCTCCGAGCAGTACTTC	CASSGGANRASEQYF
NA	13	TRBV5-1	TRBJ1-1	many	TGCGCCAGCAGTATGGGGATGAACACTGAAGCTTTCTTT	CASSMGMNTEAFF
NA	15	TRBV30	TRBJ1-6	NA	TGTGCCTGGAGTCGACGAAAGAGGGATAATTCACCCCTCCACTTT	CAWSRRKRDNSPLHF
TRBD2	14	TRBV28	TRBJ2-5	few	TGTGCCAGCAGTTCCAGACTAGCGTGGGAGACCCAGTACTTC	CASSSRLAWETQYF
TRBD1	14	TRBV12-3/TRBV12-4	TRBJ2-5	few	TGTGCCAGCAGTTTAAGACAGGGTGAAGAGACCCAGTACTTC	CASSLRQGEETQYF
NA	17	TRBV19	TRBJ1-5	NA	TGTGCCAGTAGTTCGCCTACAGAGGCAAAAAGAGGTCAGCCCCAGCATTTT	CASSSPTEAKRGQPQHF
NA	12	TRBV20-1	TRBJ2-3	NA	TGCAGTGCTGGGGACCTCGGGGATACGCAGTATTTT	CSAGDLGDTQYF
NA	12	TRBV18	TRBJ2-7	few	TGTGCCAGCTCACCAAAGAGTAACGAGCAGTACTTC	CASSPKSNEQYF
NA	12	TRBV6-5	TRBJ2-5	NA	TGTGCCAGCAGTTACATGGAAGAGACCCAGTACTTC	CASSYMEETQYF
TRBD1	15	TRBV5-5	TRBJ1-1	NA	TGTGCCAGCAGCTTAACGCGACAGGGCCACACTGAAGCTTTCTTT	CASSLTRQGHTEAFF
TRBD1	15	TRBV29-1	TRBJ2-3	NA	TGCAGCGTTGAAGTTTGGACAGGGTTTGCGAATACGCAGTATTTT	CSVEVWTGFANTQYF